The TCR beta chain under discussion was sequenced for a study of blood T cell repertoires in COVID-19. At the level of the study: COVID-19 samples collected from the United States, Italy and Spain covered acute and convalescent phases. Nucleic acid was either cDNA or gDNA, and it came from T cells, B-cell-depleted T cells, or PBMCs.

CDR1 is MNHNY, CDR2 SVGAGI, per germline (reference sequence). The CDR3 has 15 amino acids. Unmatched junction bases numbered 8, after V lost 5 bases and J lost 9 bases. In the original analysis: Reference gene primer amplification yielded estimated nucleated cell counts. Profiled with immunoSEQ multiplex PCR; TCRdb holds only in-frame clones, not every one. V and J calls plus clone size are reproduced from that table; the DNA served to infer D and trimming. The sample has 70,000 or so clones, about 74% seen once. Sequenced material: peripheral blood. The receptor comes from a human donor in a cohort sampled during active COVID-19. The chain is built from TRBV6-6 and TRBJ2-1, with TRBD2 matching over 12 bases. The CDR3 nucleotides are TGTGCCAGCAGTAGGGCTAGCGGGGGGGCAGGTGAGCAGTTCTTC. Its translation is CASSRASGGAGEQFF.